These 8 T cell receptor beta chains came from one sample sequenced in a study of blood T cell repertoires in COVID-19. The protocol was immunoSEQ multiplex PCR, while the TCRdb copy is restricted to in-frame clones and leaves out a portion. The data contain about 70,000 clones, 90% of them singletons. The sample taken for sequencing was peripheral blood. These TCRs come from a human donor in a cohort sampled during active COVID-19.

V gene TRBV19 combines with J gene TRBJ2-7; 12 bases agree with TRBD1. J was trimmed by 5 bases and V by 9 bases; bases with no gene match: 5. The germline CDR1 and CDR2 sequences are LNHDA and SQIVND (reference sequence). This CDR3 comprises 13 residues. The CDR3, as DNA: TGTGCCAGCGCCGGGACAGGGGGCCACGAGCAGTACTTC. As protein: CASAGTGGHEQYF.

V and J are TRBV10-3 and TRBJ1-1; TRBD1 matches 7 bases. V shed 11 bases and J 3 bases; nucleotides not matched to a gene: 9. There are 13 residues in the CDR3. The V gene's germline CDR1 is ENHRY and CDR2 SYGVKD. CDR3 DNA sequence: TGTGCCGCACAGGGGAAAGAGCACACTGAAGCTTTCTTT. Amino acid sequence: CAAQGKEHTEAFF.

CDR3 sequence (DNA): TGTGCCAGCAGCCAAGGGCCGCAAAACATTCAGTACTTC. It is translated as CASSQGPQNIQYF. The chain has TRBV3-1 (or the pseudogene TRBV3-2) and TRBJ2-4, with D unclear. There are 13 residues in the CDR3. CDR1 and CDR2 from the germline V gene are LGHDT and YNNKEL (reference sequence). The V end was cut by 1 base, the J end by 5 bases, with 6 bases between.

This chain connects TRBV2 to TRBJ1-1; TRBD1 might be the D (5 bases). CDR3 length equals 14 residues. Trimming took off 2 bases at V and 5 bases at J, with 12 bases between the two ends. Germline CDR1 SNHLY, CDR2 FYNNEI. CDR3 DNA: TGTGCCAGCAGTGAAATGGGGGAGGGAACTGAAGCTTTCTTT. Protein product: CASSEMGEGTEAFF.

The chain employs TRBV7-2 and TRBJ1-2; tentatively, D is TRBD1 (6 bases). Germline V CDR1 and CDR2: SGHTA, FQGNSA. Trimming shortened V by 5 bases and J by 7 bases, and 23 bases separated the two germline ends. This CDR3 comprises 16 residues. CDR3 protein: CASSRGAGSGSGGYTF. The CDR3 region has the DNA TGTGCCAGCAGCCGGGGGGCAGGTTCTGGATCAGGTGGCTACACCTTC.

The rearrangement joins TRBV5-1 to TRBJ2-1; 7 nucleotides line up with TRBD2. Germline-derived CDR1 and CDR2 are SGHRS and YFSETQ. The CDR3 has 15 amino acids. The V gene end was trimmed by 0 bases and the J gene end by 2 bases; junction bases not matched to a gene: 2. In DNA form, the CDR3 reads TGCGCCAGCAGCTTGGTAAGCGGGACCTACAATGAGCAGTTCTTC. Protein sequence: CASSLVSGTYNEQFF.

The chain has TRBV11-2 and TRBJ1-1; 9 nucleotides agree with TRBD1. The CDR3 spans 18 residues. Looked up from germline, CDR1 is SGHAT and CDR2 is FQNNGV. The V gene end was trimmed by 3 bases and the J gene end by 3 bases; junction bases not matched to a gene: 14. DNA of the CDR3: TGTGCCAGCAGCTTCGAGTCGGGTGACAGGGGGTGGGACACTGAAGCTTTCTTT. Residues: CASSFESGDRGWDTEAFF. The entire variable domain, with the rest obtained from reference TRBV11-2 and TRBJ1-1, is as follows: EAGVAQSPRYKIIEKRQSVAFWCNPISGHATLYWYQQILGQGPKLLIQFQNNGVVDDSQLPKDRFSAERLKGVDSTLKIQPAKLEDSAVYLCASSFESGDRGWDTEAFFGQGTRLTVV.

V is TRBV6-5 and J is TRBJ2-2; 7 bases align to TRBD2. The CDR3 runs 15 residues. The trim removed 5 bases at V and 5 bases at J, leaving 8 bases unmatched. Germline-derived CDR1 and CDR2 are MNHEY and SVGAGI. CDR3 loop: CASSRTSVGTGELFF. CDR3 sequence (DNA): TGTGCCAGCAGTAGGACTAGTGTTGGTACCGGGGAGCTGTTTTTT.